The entry below describes one T cell receptor (beta chain). This CDR3 has 17 residues. Germline V gives CDR1 SGHDT, CDR2 YYEEEE. V dropped 3 bases and J dropped 4; count of bases not matched to a gene: 11. Original processing notes: Estimation of nucleated cell counts was performed using reference gene primer amplification. Repertoires were generated with immunoSEQ multiplex PCR, while TCRdb's copy carries only in-frame clones and drops some. That table supplies the V and J calls and clone size; D and trimming were determined from the DNA. The sample lists some 300,000 clones, roughly nine tenths occurring once. The data were taken from a study of blood T cell repertoires in COVID-19. Study-wide context: Sources were T cells, B-cell-depleted T cells, or PBMCs; the material itself was cDNA or gDNA.

The TCR comes from a woman aged 25-40 years who had recovered from COVID-19. This rearrangement joins TRBV5-6 to TRBJ1-2, with 11 bases matching TRBD1. Sample: PBMCs or T cells enriched from blood (not recorded which). This CDR3 reads CASSWGQGVRYGYGYTF. In DNA form, the CDR3 reads TGTGCCAGCAGCTGGGGACAGGGGGTAAGGTATGGCTATGGCTACACCTTC.